The 9 T cell receptor beta chains listed next were all sequenced from one sample in a study of CD8 T cells in Susac syndrome. Reverse transcription used roughly 0.45 to 1 ug RNA and random hexamers. In TCRdb, the immunoSEQ multiplex PCR reads were re-called with MiXCR into one record per CDR3 protein. Among approximately 160,000 distinct CDR3 sequences listed, 80% to 95% were seen once. The sequenced sample was CD4+ T cells from PBMCs. The receptors here all came from a human donor in good health.

The count of this clonotype is one. The CDR3 coding sequence is TGTGCCAGCAGCTTAGGGTTTCGGGGGGGGGCCGATACGCAGTATTTT. This sequence encodes CASSLGFRGGADTQYF. The V and J genes are TRBV7-2 and TRBJ2-3; 8 positions agree with TRBD2. The CDR3 has 16 amino acids. CDR1 and CDR2 (germline): SGHTA, FQGNSA. J lost 6 bases, V lost 1 base, and 9 bases had no gene match.

This sequence joins TRBV10-3 and TRBJ1-1; D possibly corresponds to TRBD1 (6 bases). The V and J ends lost 6 bases and 1 base respectively, with 12 bases between them. The CDR3 runs 14 residues. The V gene's germline CDR1 is ENHRY and CDR2 SYGVKD. This CDR3 reads CAIRAQGGNTEAFF. CDR3 in DNA: TGTGCCATCAGGGCACAGGGCGGGAACACTGAAGCTTTCTTT.

The V call is TRBV14, the J call TRBJ1-2; no definite D call. The CDR3 sequence is 14 residues long. V lost 4 bases, J lost 4 bases, and 13 bases lay in between. Germline V lookup: CDR1 SGHDN, CDR2 FVKESK. CDR3 sequence: CASSPLNRGYGYTF. CDR3 DNA: TGTGCCAGCAGCCCGCTCAACCGGGGCTATGGCTACACCTTC.

This chain joins TRBV29-1 and TRBJ2-7; 10 bases align to TRBD1. The V gene end was trimmed by 6 bases and the J gene end by 4 bases; junction bases not matched to a gene: 3. The CDR3 loop spans 12 amino acids. Germline V gene data show CDR1 as SQVTM and CDR2 as ANQGSEA. CDR3 sequence reads: CSVWDRGYEQYF. Here the CDR3 DNA reads TGCAGCGTCTGGGACAGGGGTTACGAGCAGTACTTC.

The chain is built from TRBV2 and TRBJ2-7, with 8 bases fitting TRBD2. V dropped 6 bases and J dropped 3; count of bases not matched to a gene: 7. The germline gives CDR1 SNHLY, CDR2 FYNNEI. The CDR3 covers 14 residues. The chain's CDR3 is CASSPRGGNYEQYF. The CDR3 DNA sequence: TGTGCCAGCAGCCCCCGGGGGGGAAACTACGAGCAGTACTTC.

This chain connects TRBV7-7 to TRBJ2-3, with a weak D call TRBD1 (6 bases). This CDR3 is built from 16 residues. The V gene lost 1 base and the J gene lost 3 bases, with 14 bases spanning the gap. Germline loops: CDR1 SSHAT, CDR2 FNYEAQ (reference sequence). The CDR3 nucleotides read TGTGCCAGCAGCTTAGGGGCACAGGGAATAACAGATACGCAGTATTTT. It is translated as CASSLGAQGITDTQYF.

CDR3 nucleotides: TGTGCCAGCAGTTACTATTGGCTAGCCCTTAGCACAGATACGCAGTATTTT. As protein: CASSYYWLALSTDTQYF. The chain carries TRBV6-2 or TRBV6-3 and TRBJ2-3; D perhaps matches TRBD2 (5 bases). Germline CDR1 and CDR2: MNHEY and SVGEGT. The CDR3 has 17 residues. Trimming left V 1 base short and J 0 bases short, with 14 bases between.

CDR3 protein: CASSSGTYHGYTF. The CDR3 region has the DNA TGTGCCAGCAGCTCTGGGACATACCATGGCTACACCTTC. The V and J genes are TRBV7-9 and TRBJ1-2; the D gene is possibly TRBD1 (6 bases). In germline, CDR1 is SEHNR, CDR2 FQNEAQ (reference sequence). The germline V and J ends were trimmed by 4 bases and 6 bases, with 12 bases remaining between them. The CDR3 has 13 amino acids.

J is TRBJ1-1 and V is TRBV19, with a weak D call TRBD1 (6 bases). CDR3 size: 13 residues. Germline V gene lookup returns CDR1 LNHDA and CDR2 SQIVND (reference sequence). Trimming took off 7 bases at V and 5 bases at J, with 14 bases between the two ends. CDR3: CASTDRPETEAFF. The CDR3 region has the DNA TGTGCCAGTACGGACAGACCGGAAACTGAAGCTTTCTTT.